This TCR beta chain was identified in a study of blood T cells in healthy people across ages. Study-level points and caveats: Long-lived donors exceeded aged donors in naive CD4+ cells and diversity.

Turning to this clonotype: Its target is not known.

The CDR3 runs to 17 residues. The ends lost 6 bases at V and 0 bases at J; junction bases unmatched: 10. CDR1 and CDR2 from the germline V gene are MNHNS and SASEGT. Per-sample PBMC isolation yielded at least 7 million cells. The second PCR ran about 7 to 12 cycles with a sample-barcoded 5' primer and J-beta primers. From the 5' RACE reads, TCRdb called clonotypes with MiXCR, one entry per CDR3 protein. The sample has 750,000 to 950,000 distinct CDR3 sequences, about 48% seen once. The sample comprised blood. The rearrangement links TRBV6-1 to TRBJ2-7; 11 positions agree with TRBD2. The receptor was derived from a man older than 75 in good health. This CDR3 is CASRLKPGLAASYEQYF. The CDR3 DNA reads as TGTGCCAGCAGGCTAAAGCCGGGACTAGCGGCCTCCTACGAGCAGTACTTC.